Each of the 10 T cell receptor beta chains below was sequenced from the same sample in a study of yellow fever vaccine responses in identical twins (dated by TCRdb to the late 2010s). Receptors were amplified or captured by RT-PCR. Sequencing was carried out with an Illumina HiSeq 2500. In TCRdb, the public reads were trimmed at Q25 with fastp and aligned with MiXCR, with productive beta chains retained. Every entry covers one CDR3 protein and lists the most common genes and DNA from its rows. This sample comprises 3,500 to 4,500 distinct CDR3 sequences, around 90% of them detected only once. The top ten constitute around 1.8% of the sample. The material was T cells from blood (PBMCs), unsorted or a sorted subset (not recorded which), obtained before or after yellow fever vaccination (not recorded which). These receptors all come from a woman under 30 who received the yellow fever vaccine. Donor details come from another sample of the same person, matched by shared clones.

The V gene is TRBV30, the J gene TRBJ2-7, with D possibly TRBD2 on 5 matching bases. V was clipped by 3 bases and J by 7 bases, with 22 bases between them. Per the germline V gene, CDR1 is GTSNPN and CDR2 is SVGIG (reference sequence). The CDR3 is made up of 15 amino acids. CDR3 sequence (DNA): TGTGCCTGGAGGAAATGGATCGGAGGAAAATGGGAGCAGTACTTC. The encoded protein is CAWRKWIGGKWEQYF.

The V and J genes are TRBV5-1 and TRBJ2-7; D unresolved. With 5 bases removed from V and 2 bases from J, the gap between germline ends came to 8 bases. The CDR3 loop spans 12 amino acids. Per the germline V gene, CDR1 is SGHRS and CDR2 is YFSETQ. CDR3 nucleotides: TGCGCCAGCAGTTTAACAGCCTACGAGCAGTACTTC. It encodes CASSLTAYEQYF.

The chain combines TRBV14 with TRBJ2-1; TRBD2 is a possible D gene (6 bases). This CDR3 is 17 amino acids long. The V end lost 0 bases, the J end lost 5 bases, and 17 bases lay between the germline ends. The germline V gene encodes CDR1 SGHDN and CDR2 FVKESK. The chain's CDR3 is CASSQDEGGGKDNEQFF. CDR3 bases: TGTGCCAGCAGCCAAGATGAAGGTGGAGGGAAGGACAATGAGCAGTTCTTC.

The CDR3: CASRKPGGSSYNEQFF. As DNA, the CDR3 is TGTGCCAGTAGAAAACCAGGGGGTAGCTCCTACAATGAGCAGTTCTTC. The chain joins TRBV19 to TRBJ2-1, with TRBD1 matching 7 bases. CDR3 length equals 16 residues. With V trimmed by 6 bases and J by 0 bases, 8 bases remained unmatched. Germline lookup yields CDR1 LNHDA and CDR2 SQIVND (reference sequence).

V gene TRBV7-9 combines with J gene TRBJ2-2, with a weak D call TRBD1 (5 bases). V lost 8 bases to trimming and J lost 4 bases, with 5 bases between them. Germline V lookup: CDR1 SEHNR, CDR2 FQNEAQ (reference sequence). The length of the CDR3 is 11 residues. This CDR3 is CASGATGELFF. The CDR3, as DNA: TGTGCCAGCGGGGCCACCGGGGAGCTGTTTTTT.

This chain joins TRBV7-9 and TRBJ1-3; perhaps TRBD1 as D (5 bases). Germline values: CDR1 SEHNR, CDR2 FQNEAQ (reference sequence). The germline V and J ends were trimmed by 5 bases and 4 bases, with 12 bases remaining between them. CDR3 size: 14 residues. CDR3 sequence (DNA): TGTGCCAGCAGCCTATTACAGGCGGGAAACACCATATATTTT. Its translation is CASSLLQAGNTIYF.

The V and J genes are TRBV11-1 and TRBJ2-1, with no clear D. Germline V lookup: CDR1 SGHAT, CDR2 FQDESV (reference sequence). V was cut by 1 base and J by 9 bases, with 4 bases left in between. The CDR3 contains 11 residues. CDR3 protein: CASSLESEQFF. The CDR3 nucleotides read TGTGCCAGCAGCTTAGAGTCTGAGCAGTTCTTC. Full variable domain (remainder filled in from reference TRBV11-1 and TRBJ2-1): EAEVAQSPRYKITEKSQAVAFWCDPISGHATLYWYRQILGQGPELLVQFQDESVVDDSQLPKDRFSAERLKGVDSTLKIQPAELGDSAMYLCASSLESEQFFGPGTRLTVL.

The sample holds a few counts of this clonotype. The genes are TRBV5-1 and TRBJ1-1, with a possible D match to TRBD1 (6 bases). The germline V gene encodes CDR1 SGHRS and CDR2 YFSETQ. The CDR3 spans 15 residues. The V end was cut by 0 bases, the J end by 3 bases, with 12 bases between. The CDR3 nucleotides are TGCGCCAGCAGCTTGGGGACAGCTGGGGACACTGAAGCTTTCTTT. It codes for CASSLGTAGDTEAFF. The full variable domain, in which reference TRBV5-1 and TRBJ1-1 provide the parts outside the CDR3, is KAGVTQTPRYLIKTRGQQVTLSCSPISGHRSVSWYQQTPGQGLQFLFEYFSETQRNKGNFPGRFSGRQFSNSRSEMNVSTLELGDSALYLCASSLGTAGDTEAFFGQGTRLTVV.

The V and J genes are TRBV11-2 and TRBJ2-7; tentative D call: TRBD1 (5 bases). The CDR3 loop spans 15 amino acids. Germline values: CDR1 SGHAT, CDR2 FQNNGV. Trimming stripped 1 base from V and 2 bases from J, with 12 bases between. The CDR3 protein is CASSLGAGPTYEQYF. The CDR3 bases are TGTGCCAGCAGCTTAGGGGCAGGGCCAACCTACGAGCAGTACTTC.

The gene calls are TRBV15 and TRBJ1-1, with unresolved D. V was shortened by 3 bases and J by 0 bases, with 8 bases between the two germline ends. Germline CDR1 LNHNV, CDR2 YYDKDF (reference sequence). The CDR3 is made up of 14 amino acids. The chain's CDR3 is CATSRVNMNTEAFF. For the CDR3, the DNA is TGTGCCACCAGCAGGGTGAACATGAACACTGAAGCTTTCTTT.